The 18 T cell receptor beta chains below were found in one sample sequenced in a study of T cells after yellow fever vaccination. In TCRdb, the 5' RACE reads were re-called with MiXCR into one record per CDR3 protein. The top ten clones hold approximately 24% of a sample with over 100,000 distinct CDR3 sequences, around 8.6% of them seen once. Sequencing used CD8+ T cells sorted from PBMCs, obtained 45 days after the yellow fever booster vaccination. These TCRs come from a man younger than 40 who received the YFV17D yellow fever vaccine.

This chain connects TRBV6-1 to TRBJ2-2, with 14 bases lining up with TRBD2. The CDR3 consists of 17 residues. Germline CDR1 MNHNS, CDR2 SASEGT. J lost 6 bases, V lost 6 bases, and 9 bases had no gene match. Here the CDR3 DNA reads TGTGCCAGCAGATCCGGGACTAGCGGGAGAGATGCCGGGGAGCTGTTTTTT. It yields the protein CASRSGTSGRDAGELFF.

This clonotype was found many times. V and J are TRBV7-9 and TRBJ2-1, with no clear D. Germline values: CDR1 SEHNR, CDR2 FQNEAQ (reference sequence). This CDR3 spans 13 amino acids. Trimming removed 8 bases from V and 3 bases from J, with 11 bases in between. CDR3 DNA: TGTGCCAGCGGTGTTGGAAACTACAATGAGCAGTTCTTC. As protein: CASGVGNYNEQFF.

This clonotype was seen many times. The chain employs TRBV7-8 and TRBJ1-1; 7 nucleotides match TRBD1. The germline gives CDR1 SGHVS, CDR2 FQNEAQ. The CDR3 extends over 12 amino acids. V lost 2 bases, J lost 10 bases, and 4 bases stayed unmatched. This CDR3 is CASSLPRDRAFF. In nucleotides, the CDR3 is TGTGCCAGCAGCTTACCTCGGGACAGAGCTTTCTTT.

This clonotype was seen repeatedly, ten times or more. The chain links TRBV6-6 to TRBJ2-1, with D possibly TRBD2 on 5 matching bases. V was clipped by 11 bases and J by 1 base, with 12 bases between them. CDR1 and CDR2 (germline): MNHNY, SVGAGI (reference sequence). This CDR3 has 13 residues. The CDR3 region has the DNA TGTGCCGCCAAGGAGGTATCCTACAATGAGCAGTTCTTC. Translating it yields CAAKEVSYNEQFF.

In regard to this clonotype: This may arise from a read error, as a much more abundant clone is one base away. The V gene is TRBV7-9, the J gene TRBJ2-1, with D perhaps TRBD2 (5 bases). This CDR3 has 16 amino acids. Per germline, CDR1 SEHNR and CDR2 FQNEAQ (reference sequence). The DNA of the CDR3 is TGTGCCTGCAGCTTATCTCACGGGGTATCCTACAATGAGCAGTTCTTC. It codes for CACSLSHGVSYNEQFF.

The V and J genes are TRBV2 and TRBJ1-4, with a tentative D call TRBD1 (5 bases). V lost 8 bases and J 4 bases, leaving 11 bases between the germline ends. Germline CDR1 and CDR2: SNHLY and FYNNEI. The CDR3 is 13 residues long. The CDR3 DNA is TGTGCCAGCGATGCAGGGTTTAATGAAAAACTGTTTTTT. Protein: CASDAGFNEKLFF.

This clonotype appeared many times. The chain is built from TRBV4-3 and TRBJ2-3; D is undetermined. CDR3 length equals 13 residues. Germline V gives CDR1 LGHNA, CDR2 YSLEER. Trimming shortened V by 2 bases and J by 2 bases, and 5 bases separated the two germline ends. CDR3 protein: CASSQTYTDTQYF. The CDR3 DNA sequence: TGCGCCAGCAGCCAAACCTACACAGATACGCAGTATTTT.

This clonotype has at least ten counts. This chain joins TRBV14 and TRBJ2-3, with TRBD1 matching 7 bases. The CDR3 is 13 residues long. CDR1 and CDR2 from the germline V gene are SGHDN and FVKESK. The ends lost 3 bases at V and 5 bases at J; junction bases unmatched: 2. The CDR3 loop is CASSHTGEDTQYF. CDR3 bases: TGTGCCAGCAGCCACACAGGGGAAGATACGCAGTATTTT. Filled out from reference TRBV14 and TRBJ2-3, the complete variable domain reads EAGVTQFPSHSVIEKGQTVTLRCDPISGHDNLYWYRRVMGKEIKFLLHFVKESKQDESGMPNNRFLAERTGGTYSTLKVQPAELEDSGVYFCASSHTGEDTQYFGPGTRLTVL.

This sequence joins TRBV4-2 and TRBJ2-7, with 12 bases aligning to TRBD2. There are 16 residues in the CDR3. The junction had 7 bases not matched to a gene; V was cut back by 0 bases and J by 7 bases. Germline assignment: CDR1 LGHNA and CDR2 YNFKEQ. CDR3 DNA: TGTGCCAGCAGCCAAGATAGCACTAGCGGGGGGAAAGAGCAGTACTTC. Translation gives CASSQDSTSGGKEQYF.

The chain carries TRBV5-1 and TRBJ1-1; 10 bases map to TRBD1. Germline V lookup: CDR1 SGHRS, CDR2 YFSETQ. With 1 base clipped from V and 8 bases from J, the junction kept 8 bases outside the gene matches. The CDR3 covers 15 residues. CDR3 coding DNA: TGCGCCAGCAGCTTGAAGGGACAGGGGACCACCGAAGCTTTCTTT. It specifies CASSLKGQGTTEAFF.

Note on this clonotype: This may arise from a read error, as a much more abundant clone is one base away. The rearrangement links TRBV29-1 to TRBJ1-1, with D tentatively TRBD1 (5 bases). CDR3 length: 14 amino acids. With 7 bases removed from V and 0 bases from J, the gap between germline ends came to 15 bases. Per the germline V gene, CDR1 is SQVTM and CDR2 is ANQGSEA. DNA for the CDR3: TGCAGCGCAGCACGCAGGGAGCTGAACACTGAAGCTTTCTTT. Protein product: CSAARRELNTEAFF.

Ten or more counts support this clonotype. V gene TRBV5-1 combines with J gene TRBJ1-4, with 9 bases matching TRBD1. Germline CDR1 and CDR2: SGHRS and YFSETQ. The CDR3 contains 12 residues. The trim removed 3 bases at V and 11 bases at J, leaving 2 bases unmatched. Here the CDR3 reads CASSWTGEKLFF. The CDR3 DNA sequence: TGCGCCAGCAGCTGGACAGGGGAGAAACTGTTTTTT.

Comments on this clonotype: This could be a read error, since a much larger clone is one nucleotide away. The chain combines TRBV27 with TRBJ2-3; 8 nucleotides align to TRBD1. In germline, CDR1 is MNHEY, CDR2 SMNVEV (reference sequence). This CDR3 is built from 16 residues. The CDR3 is CTSSPGGATYTDTQYF. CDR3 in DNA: TGTACCAGCAGCCCAGGGGGCGCAACTTACACAGATACGCAGTATTTT.

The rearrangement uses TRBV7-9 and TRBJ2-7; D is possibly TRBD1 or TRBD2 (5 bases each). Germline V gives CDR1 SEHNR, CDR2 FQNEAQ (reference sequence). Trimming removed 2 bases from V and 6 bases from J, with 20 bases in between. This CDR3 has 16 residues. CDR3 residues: CASSLIPGTSQREQYF. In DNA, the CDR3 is TGTGCCAGCAGCTTAATTCCAGGGACGTCCCAACGCGAGCAGTACTTC.

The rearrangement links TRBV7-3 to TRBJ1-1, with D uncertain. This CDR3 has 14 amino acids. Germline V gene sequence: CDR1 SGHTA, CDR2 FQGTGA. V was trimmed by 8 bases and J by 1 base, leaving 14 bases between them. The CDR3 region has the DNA TGTGCCAGCTCCAAAGGGTCAGCGAACACTGAAGCTTTCTTT. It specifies CASSKGSANTEAFF.

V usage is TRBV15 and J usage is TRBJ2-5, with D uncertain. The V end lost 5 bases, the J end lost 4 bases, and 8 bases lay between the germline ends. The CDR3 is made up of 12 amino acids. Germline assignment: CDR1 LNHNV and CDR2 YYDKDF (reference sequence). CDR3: CATSPSRETQYF. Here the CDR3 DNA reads TGTGCCACCAGCCCTAGTCGAGAGACCCAGTACTTC.

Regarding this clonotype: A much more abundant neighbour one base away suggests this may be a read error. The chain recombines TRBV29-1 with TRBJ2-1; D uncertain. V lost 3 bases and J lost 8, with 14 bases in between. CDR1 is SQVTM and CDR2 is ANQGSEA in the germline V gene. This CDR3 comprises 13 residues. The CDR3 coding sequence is TGCAGCGTTGAGTGGGCCCCTCTCCATGAGCAGTTCTTC. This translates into CSVEWAPLHEQFF.

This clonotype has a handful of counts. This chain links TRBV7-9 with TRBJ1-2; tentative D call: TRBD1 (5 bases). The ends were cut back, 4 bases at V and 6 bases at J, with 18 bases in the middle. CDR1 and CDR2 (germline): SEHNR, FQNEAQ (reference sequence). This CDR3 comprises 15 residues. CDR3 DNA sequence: TGTGCCAGCAGCTCAGGACACTCGGGCTGGGATGGCTACACCTTC. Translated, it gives CASSSGHSGWDGYTF.